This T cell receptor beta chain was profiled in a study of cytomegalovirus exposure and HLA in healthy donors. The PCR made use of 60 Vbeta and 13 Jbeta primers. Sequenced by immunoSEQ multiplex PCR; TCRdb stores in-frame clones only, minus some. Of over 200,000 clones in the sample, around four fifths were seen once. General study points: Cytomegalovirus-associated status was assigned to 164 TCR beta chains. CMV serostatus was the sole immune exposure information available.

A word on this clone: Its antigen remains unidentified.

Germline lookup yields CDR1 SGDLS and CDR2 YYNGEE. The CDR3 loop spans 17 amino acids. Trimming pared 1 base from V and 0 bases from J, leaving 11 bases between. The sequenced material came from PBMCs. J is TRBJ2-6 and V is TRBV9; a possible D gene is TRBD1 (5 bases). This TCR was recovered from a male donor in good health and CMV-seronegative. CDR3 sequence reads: CASSVSADSSGANVLTF. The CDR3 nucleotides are TGTGCCAGCAGCGTAAGCGCAGACAGCTCTGGGGCCAACGTCCTGACTTTC.